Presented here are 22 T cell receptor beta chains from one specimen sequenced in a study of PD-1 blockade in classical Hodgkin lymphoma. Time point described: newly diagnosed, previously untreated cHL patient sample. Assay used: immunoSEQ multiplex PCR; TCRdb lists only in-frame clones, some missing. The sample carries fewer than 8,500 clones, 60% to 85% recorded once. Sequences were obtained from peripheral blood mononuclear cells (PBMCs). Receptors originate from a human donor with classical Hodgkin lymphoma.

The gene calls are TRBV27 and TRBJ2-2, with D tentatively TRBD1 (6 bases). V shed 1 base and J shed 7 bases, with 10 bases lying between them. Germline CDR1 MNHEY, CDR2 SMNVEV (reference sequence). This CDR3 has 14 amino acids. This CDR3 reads CASSLYREGGELFF. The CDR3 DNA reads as TGTGCCAGCAGTTTATACAGGGAAGGCGGGGAGCTGTTTTTT.

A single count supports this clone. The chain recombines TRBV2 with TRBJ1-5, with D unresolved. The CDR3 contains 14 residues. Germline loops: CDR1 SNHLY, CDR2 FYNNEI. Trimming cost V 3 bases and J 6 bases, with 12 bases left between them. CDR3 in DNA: TGTGCCAGCAGTGACGAGGGTATTGGTCAGCCCCAGCATTTT. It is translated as CASSDEGIGQPQHF.

In nucleotides, the CDR3 is TGTGCCAGCAGTGAATATGCCACCGGGGAGCTGTTTTTT. Translation: CASSEYATGELFF. The V gene is TRBV6-1, the J gene TRBJ2-2; no clear D gene. The CDR3 has 13 residues. Trimming pared 2 bases from V and 4 bases from J, leaving 5 bases between. Germline CDR1 and CDR2: MNHNS and SASEGT.

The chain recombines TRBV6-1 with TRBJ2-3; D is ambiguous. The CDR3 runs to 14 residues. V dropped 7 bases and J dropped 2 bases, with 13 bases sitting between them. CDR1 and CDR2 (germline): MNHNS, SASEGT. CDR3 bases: TGTGCCAGCACCTCCCTGGGCCTCACAGATACGCAGTATTTT. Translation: CASTSLGLTDTQYF.

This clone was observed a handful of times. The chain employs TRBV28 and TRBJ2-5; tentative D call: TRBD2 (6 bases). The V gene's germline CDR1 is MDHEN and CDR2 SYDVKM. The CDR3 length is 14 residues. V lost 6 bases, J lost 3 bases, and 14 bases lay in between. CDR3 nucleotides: TGTGCCAGCAGCAGTAGCGGAACAGAAGAGACCCAGTACTTC. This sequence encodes CASSSSGTEETQYF.

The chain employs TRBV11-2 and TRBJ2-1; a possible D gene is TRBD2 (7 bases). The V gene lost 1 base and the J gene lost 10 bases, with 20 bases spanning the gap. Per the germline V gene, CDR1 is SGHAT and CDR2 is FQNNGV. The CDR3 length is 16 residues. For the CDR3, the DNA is TGTGCCAGCAGCTTAGTCGGGGGGACACCAGCAGGGGAGCAGTTCTTC. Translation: CASSLVGGTPAGEQFF.

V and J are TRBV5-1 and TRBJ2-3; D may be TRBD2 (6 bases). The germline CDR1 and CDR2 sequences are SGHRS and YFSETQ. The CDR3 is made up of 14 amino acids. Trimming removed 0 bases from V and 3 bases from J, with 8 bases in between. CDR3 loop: CASSLVRGTDTQYF. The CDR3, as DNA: TGCGCCAGCAGCTTGGTTCGGGGGACAGATACGCAGTATTTT.

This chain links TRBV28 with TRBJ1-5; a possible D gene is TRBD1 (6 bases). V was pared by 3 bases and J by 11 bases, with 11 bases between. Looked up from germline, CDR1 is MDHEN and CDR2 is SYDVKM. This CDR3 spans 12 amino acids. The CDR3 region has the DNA TGTGCCAGCAGTTTGCCCCCAGGGGCCCAGCATTTT. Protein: CASSLPPGAQHF.

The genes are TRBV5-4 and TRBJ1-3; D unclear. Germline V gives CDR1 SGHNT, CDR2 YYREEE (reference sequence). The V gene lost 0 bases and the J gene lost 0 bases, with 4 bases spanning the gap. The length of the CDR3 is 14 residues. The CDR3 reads CASSLAGSGNTIYF. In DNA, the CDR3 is TGTGCCAGCAGCTTGGCAGGCTCTGGAAACACCATATATTTT. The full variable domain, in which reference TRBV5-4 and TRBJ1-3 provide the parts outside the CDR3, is ETGVTQSPTHLIKTRGQQVTLRCSSQSGHNTVSWYQQALGQGPQFIFQYYREEENGRGNFPPRFSGLQFPNYSSELNVNALELDDSALYLCASSLAGSGNTIYFGEGSWLTVV.

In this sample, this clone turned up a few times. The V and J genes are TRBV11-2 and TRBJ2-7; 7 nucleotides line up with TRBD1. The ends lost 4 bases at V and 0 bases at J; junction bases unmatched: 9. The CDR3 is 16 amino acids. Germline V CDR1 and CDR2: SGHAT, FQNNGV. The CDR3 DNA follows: TGTGCCAGCAGCTCCCCGTGGGCAGGGGGCTCCTACGAGCAGTACTTC. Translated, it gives CASSSPWAGGSYEQYF.

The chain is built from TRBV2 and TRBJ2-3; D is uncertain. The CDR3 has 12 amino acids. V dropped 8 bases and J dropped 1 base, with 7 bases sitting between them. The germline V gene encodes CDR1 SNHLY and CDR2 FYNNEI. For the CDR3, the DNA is TGTGCCAGCGCTCCTGGCACAGATACGCAGTATTTT. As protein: CASAPGTDTQYF. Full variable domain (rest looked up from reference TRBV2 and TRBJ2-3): EPEVTQTPSHQVTQMGQEVILRCVPISNHLYFYWYRQILGQKVEFLVSFYNNEISEKSEIFDDQFSVERPDGSNFTLKIRSTKLEDSAMYFCASAPGTDTQYFGPGTRLTVL.

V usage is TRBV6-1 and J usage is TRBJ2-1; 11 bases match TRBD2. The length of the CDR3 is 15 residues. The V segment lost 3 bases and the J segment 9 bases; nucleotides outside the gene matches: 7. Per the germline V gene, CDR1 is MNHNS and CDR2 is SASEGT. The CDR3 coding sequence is TGTGCCAGCAGTGATATAGCGGGGGGGCAAGGTGAGCAGTTCTTC. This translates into CASSDIAGGQGEQFF.

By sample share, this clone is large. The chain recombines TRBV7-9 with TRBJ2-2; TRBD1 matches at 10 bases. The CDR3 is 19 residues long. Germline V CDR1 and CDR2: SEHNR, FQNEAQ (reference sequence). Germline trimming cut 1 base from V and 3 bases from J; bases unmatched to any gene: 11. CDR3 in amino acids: CASSLGFSDRGLDTGELFF. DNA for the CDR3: TGTGCCAGCAGCTTAGGTTTCTCCGACAGGGGGCTGGACACCGGGGAGCTGTTTTTT.

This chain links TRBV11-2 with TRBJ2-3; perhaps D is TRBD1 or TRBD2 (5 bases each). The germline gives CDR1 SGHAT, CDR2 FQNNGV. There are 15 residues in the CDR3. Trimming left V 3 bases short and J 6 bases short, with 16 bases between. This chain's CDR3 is CASSFIGAPGDTQYF. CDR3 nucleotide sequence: TGTGCCAGCAGCTTCATCGGGGCCCCCGGGGATACGCAGTATTTT. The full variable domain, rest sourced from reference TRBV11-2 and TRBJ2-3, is EAGVAQSPRYKIIEKRQSVAFWCNPISGHATLYWYQQILGQGPKLLIQFQNNGVVDDSQLPKDRFSAERLKGVDSTLKIQPAKLEDSAVYLCASSFIGAPGDTQYFGPGTRLTVL.

The CDR3 is CASSLIPGQPAGAFF. CDR3 bases: TGTGCCAGCAGCTTAATCCCGGGACAGCCCGCGGGAGCTTTCTTT. V and J are TRBV5-8 and TRBJ1-1, with TRBD1 matching 7 bases. The CDR3 contains 15 residues. V shed 2 bases and J 10 bases; nucleotides not matched to a gene: 14. Germline values: CDR1 SGHTS, CDR2 YDEGEE.

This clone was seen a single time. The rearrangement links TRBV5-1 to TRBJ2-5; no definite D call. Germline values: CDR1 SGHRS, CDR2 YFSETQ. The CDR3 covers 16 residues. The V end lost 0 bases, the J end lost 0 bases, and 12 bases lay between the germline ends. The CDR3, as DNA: TGCGCCAGCAGCTTGGGTTCCGTTCTGTACCAAGAGACCCAGTACTTC. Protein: CASSLGSVLYQETQYF. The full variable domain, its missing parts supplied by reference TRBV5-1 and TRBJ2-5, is KAGVTQTPRYLIKTRGQQVTLSCSPISGHRSVSWYQQTPGQGLQFLFEYFSETQRNKGNFPGRFSGRQFSNSRSEMNVSTLELGDSALYLCASSLGSVLYQETQYFGPGTRLLVL.

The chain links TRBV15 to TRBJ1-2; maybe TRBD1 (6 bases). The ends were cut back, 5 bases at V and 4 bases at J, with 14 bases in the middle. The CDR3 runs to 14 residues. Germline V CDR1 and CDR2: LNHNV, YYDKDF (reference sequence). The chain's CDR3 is CATSGTGTTYGYTF. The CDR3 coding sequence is TGTGCCACCAGCGGAACTGGGACAACCTATGGCTACACCTTC.

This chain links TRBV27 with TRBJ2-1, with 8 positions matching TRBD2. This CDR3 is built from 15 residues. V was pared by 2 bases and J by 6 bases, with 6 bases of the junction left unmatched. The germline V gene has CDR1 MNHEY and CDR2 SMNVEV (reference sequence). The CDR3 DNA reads TGTGCCAGCAGTTTAGGAGCGGGAGTATCCAATGAGCAGTTCTTC. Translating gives CASSLGAGVSNEQFF.

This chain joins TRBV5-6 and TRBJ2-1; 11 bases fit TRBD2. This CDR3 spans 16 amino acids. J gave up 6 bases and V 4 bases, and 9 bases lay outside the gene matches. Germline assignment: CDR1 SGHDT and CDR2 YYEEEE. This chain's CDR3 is CASSSLTSGSINEQFF. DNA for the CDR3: TGTGCCAGCAGCAGCCTAACTAGCGGGAGTATCAATGAGCAGTTCTTC.

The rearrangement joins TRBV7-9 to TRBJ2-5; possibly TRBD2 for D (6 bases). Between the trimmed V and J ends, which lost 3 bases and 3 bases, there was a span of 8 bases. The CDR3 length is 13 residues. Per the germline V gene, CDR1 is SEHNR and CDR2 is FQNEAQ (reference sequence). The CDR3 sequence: CASSFSGEETQYF. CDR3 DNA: TGTGCCAGCAGCTTTAGCGGAGAAGAGACCCAGTACTTC.

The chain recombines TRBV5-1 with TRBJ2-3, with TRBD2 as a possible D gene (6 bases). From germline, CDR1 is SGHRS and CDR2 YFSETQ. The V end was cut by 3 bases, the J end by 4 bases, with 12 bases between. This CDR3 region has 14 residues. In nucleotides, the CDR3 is TGCGCCAGCAGCTGGGGGACTTCAGCAGATACGCAGTATTTT. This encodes CASSWGTSADTQYF. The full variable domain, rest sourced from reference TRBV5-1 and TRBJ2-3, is KAGVTQTPRYLIKTRGQQVTLSCSPISGHRSVSWYQQTPGQGLQFLFEYFSETQRNKGNFPGRFSGRQFSNSRSEMNVSTLELGDSALYLCASSWGTSADTQYFGPGTRLTVL.

CDR3 loop: CASSSSGGNEQFF. The CDR3 nucleotides are TGTGCCAGCAGCTCTAGCGGGGGCAATGAGCAGTTCTTC. V is TRBV7-8 and J is TRBJ2-1; 10 positions agree with TRBD2. CDR3 length: 13 residues. Germline values: CDR1 SGHVS, CDR2 FQNEAQ. J was trimmed by 6 bases and V by 4 bases; bases with no gene match: 0.